The present T cell receptor (beta chain) was sequenced within a study of sequential checkpoint blockade in melanoma. Study at large: TCRβ was sequenced from DNA of about a hundred pretreatment tumors. After nivolumab or ipilimumab alone, over 20 patients had week-13 rebiopsies.

In germline, CDR1 is SGHRS, CDR2 YFSETQ. V lost 0 bases to trimming and J lost 3 bases; unmatched junction nucleotides: 3. The CDR3 is 16 residues long. The treatment here: randomized to nivolumab then ipilimumab (arm A) or the reverse (arm B). Produced via immunoSEQ multiplex PCR; TCRdb's table is partial and in-frame only. The sample records about 3,700 clones, roughly 19% being singletons. Material: tumor tissue (inferred from file names), obtained from a patient given nivolumab and ipilimumab in sequence. This sequence was found in a human donor with melanoma. The V call is TRBV5-1, the J call TRBJ2-7; TRBD2 agrees at 13 bases. The CDR3 here is CASSLGGTSGNYEQYF. The CDR3 coding sequence is TGCGCCAGCAGCTTGGGCGGGACTAGCGGGAACTACGAGCAGTACTTC. Together with reference TRBV5-1 and TRBJ2-7, the CDR3 gives the full variable domain: KAGVTQTPRYLIKTRGQQVTLSCSPISGHRSVSWYQQTPGQGLQFLFEYFSETQRNKGNFPGRFSGRQFSNSRSEMNVSTLELGDSALYLCASSLGGTSGNYEQYFGPGTRLTVT.